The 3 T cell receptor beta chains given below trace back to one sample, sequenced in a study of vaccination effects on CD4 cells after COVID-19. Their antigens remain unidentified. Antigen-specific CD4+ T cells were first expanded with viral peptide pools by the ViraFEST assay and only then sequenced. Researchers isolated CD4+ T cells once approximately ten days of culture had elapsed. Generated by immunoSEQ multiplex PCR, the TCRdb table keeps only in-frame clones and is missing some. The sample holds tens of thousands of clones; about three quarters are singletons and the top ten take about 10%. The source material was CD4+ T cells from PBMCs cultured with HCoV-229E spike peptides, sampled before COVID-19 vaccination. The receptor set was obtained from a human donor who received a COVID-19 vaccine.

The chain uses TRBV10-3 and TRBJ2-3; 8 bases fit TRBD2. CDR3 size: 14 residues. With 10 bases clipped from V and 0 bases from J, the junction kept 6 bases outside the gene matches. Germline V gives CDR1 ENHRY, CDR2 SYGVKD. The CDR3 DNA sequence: TGTGCCAGTACGGGGGGGTTTAGCACAGATACGCAGTATTTT. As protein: CASTGGFSTDTQYF.

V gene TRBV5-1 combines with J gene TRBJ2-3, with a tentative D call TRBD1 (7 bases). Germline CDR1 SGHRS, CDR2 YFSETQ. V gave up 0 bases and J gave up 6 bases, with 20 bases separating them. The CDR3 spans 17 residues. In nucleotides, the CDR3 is TGCGCCAGCAGCTTGGATTTCATGACAGGGCGGGGTGATACGCAGTATTTT. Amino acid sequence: CASSLDFMTGRGDTQYF.

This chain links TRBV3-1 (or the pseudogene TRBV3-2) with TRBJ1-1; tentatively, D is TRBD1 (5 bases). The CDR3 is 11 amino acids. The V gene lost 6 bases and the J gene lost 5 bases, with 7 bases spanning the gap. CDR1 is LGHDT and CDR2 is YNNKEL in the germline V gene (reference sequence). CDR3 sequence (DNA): TGTGCCAGCAGGCAGGGTACTGAAGCTTTCTTT. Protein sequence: CASRQGTEAFF.